This TCR beta chain was profiled in a study of cytomegalovirus exposure and HLA in healthy donors. The CDR3 has 19 residues. Trimming at V came to 2 bases and at J to 4 bases, leaving 16 bases not matched to a gene. Germline V lookup: CDR1 GTSNPN, CDR2 SVGIG (reference sequence). Only one count was recorded for this clone. Its antigen is still unknown. The study, taken as a whole, reports: CMV antigen specificity was confirmed in vitro for three CMV-associated chains.

Primers included in the PCR were 60 Vbeta and 13 Jbeta primers. Per the original methods: Counted up in a later analysis, unique TCR beta chains came to some 80 million, with some 9.9 million shared. Profiling relied on immunoSEQ multiplex PCR, and the TCRdb table lists in-frame clones only, not all of them. The V and J calls and clone size were taken over from that table, and D and trimming were inferred from the DNA. The sample has about 150,000 clones; around 60% are singletons. Sequenced: PBMCs. The sequence derives from a woman aged 55 to 70 in good health and CMV-seropositive. The chain links TRBV30 to TRBJ2-7, with 14 bases aligning to TRBD2. The CDR3 reads CAWSTDPGLAGVIGYEQYF. As DNA, the CDR3 is TGTGCCTGGAGTACTGATCCGGGACTAGCGGGAGTGATTGGTTACGAGCAGTACTTC.